This entry describes one T cell receptor beta chain. Germline and junction disagree at one end, which may indicate a read error. These data are taken from a study of blood T cell repertoires in COVID-19. Study overall: The study drew acute and convalescent COVID-19 samples from the United States, Italy and Spain. In each case, the material was cDNA or gDNA derived from T cells, B-cell-depleted T cells, or PBMCs.

The CDR3 totals 15 residues. Germline-derived CDR1 and CDR2 are MNHNY and SVGAGI (reference sequence). Study processing details: Estimates of nucleated cell counts were drawn from the amplification of reference gene primers. Profiling relied on immunoSEQ multiplex PCR, and the TCRdb table lists in-frame clones only, not all of them. V and J calls and clone size are given by that table; D and trimming were obtained from the DNA. Of about 110,000 clones listed, over 80% are singletons. The J gene is TRBJ2-2, the V gene TRBV6-6, with 9 positions matching TRBD2. Sequenced: peripheral blood. The clonotype comes from an older woman with acute or convalescent COVID-19. The CDR3 is CASRASGTFTRELFF. CDR3 DNA: TGTGCCAGCAGGGCTAGCGGGACGTTCACCAGGGAGCTGTTTTTT.